The 24 T cell receptor beta chains reported below all come from one sample, sequenced in a study of blood T cell repertoires in COVID-19. The repertoire was sequenced with immunoSEQ multiplex PCR; TCRdb's copy has only in-frame clones and lacks some. The repertoire has roughly 30,000 clones, roughly 89% of them found once; the top ten carry roughly 15%. Material for sequencing was peripheral blood. These receptor sequences come from a human donor in a cohort sampled during active COVID-19.

The chain joins TRBV10-2 to TRBJ1-3, with D hard to call. This CDR3 comprises 13 residues. CDR1 and CDR2 (germline): WSHSY, SAAADI. V lost 3 bases, J lost 2 bases, and 5 bases lay in between. CDR3 protein: CASSDPAGNTIYF. For the CDR3, the DNA is TGCGCCAGCAGTGACCCCGCTGGAAACACCATATATTTT.

The chain couples TRBV11-2 to TRBJ2-3; D not resolved. V was shortened by 7 bases and J by 0 bases, with 14 bases between the two germline ends. CDR3 length: 15 amino acids. Germline V gene lookup returns CDR1 SGHAT and CDR2 FQNNGV. The chain's CDR3 is CASTLGPTSTDTQYF. The CDR3 nucleotides are TGTGCCAGCACCCTAGGCCCCACTAGCACAGATACGCAGTATTTT. Complete variable domain (other parts from reference TRBV11-2 and TRBJ2-3): EAGVAQSPRYKIIEKRQSVAFWCNPISGHATLYWYQQILGQGPKLLIQFQNNGVVDDSQLPKDRFSAERLKGVDSTLKIQPAKLEDSAVYLCASTLGPTSTDTQYFGPGTRLTVL.

V gene TRBV28 combines with J gene TRBJ2-7; TRBD2 matches at 7 bases. The length of the CDR3 is 15 residues. CDR1 and CDR2 (germline): MDHEN, SYDVKM. V shed 6 bases and J 3 bases; nucleotides not matched to a gene: 11. In DNA form, the CDR3 reads TGTGCCAGCAGCACTCCTCCTAGCGGCCTCTACGAGCAGTACTTC. Its protein product is CASSTPPSGLYEQYF. The full variable domain, completed using reference TRBV28 and TRBJ2-7, is DVKVTQSSRYLVKRTGEKVFLECVQDMDHENMFWYRQDPGLGLRLIYFSYDVKMKEKGDIPEGYSVSREKKERFSLILESASTNQTSMYLCASSTPPSGLYEQYFGPGTRLTVT.

The V call is TRBV28, the J call TRBJ1-3, with 9 bases matching TRBD1. This CDR3 region has 15 residues. Germline V CDR1 and CDR2: MDHEN, SYDVKM. V trimming: 6 bases; J trimming: 4 bases; junction bases outside the gene matches: 7. CDR3 bases: TGTGCCAGCAGCCACAGGACAGGGGTGGGAAACACCATATATTTT. This translates into CASSHRTGVGNTIYF.

The chain links TRBV6-6 to TRBJ2-1; D possibly corresponds to TRBD2 (6 bases). The CDR3 contains 13 residues. V was pared by 2 bases and J by 8 bases, with 10 bases between. Germline V lookup: CDR1 MNHNY, CDR2 SVGAGI (reference sequence). The chain's CDR3 is CASSYVGGDEQFF. The CDR3, as DNA: TGTGCCAGCAGTTACGTGGGGGGAGATGAGCAGTTCTTC.

The V gene is TRBV5-8, the J gene TRBJ2-1; 9 nucleotides line up with TRBD2. The length of the CDR3 is 17 residues. Trimming took 0 bases from V and 5 from J; bases not matched to a gene: 9. Germline lookup yields CDR1 SGHTS and CDR2 YDEGEE. The CDR3 loop is CASSLAVLAGINNEQFF. Written as DNA, the CDR3 is TGTGCCAGCAGCTTGGCTGTCCTAGCGGGAATAAACAATGAGCAGTTCTTC. Variable domain in full (rest from reference TRBV5-8 and TRBJ2-1): EAGVTQSPTHLIKTRGQQATLRCSPISGHTSVYWYQQALGLGLQFLLWYDEGEERNRGNFPPRFSGRQFPNYSSELNVNALELEDSALYLCASSLAVLAGINNEQFFGPGTRLTVL.

The rearrangement links TRBV20-1 to TRBJ2-3; the D gene is possibly TRBD2 (5 bases). V was trimmed by 3 bases and J by 5 bases, leaving 21 bases between them. This CDR3 is built from 16 residues. The germline V gene encodes CDR1 DFQATT and CDR2 SNEGSKA (reference sequence). CDR3 sequence reads: CSASRARDARLDTQYF. As DNA, the CDR3 is TGCAGTGCTAGTCGGGCCCGGGATGCGAGGCTAGATACGCAGTATTTT.

This chain joins TRBV29-1 and TRBJ1-1; D perhaps matches TRBD1 (5 bases). Germline CDR1 reads SQVTM; CDR2 reads ANQGSEA. This CDR3 is 12 amino acids long. The V end lost 7 bases, the J end lost 4 bases, and 13 bases lay between the germline ends. The CDR3 sequence: CSAGAGTTEAFF. CDR3 nucleotide sequence: TGCAGCGCCGGGGCGGGGACCACTGAAGCTTTCTTT.

The chain links TRBV28 to TRBJ2-7; D is unresolved. CDR3 length: 14 amino acids. Per the germline V gene, CDR1 is MDHEN and CDR2 is SYDVKM. V was clipped by 4 bases and J by 2 bases, with 12 bases between them. The chain's CDR3 is CASSSEQIPYEQYF. Here the CDR3 DNA reads TGTGCCAGCAGTTCGGAACAGATACCCTACGAGCAGTACTTC.

The chain couples TRBV11-2 to TRBJ2-3; the match to TRBD2 covers 12 bases. The V and J ends lost 6 bases and 4 bases, in that order; junction bases with no gene match: 8. Germline V gene data show CDR1 as SGHAT and CDR2 as FQNNGV. The CDR3 covers 16 residues. The CDR3, as DNA: TGTGCCAGCAGAACTAGCGGGGGGATCTCGTCAGATACGCAGTATTTT. Residues: CASRTSGGISSDTQYF.

This chain joins TRBV10-2 and TRBJ1-5, with D tentatively TRBD1 (5 bases). Trimming removed 10 bases at V and 1 base at J, with 11 bases between. This CDR3 is built from 13 residues. Per the germline V gene, CDR1 is WSHSY and CDR2 is SAAADI. DNA of the CDR3: TGCGCCACTACCCAGGGAAGCAATCAGCCCCAGCATTTT. Its protein product is CATTQGSNQPQHF.

This chain uses TRBV10-3 with TRBJ2-6; 10 bases are a match to TRBD1. V lost 6 bases to trimming and J lost 0 bases; unmatched junction nucleotides: 8. CDR3 length: 18 amino acids. Germline V gene data show CDR1 as ENHRY and CDR2 as SYGVKD. The CDR3 bases are TGTGCCATCAGCCAAACCGGGACAGGGGTCTCTGGGGCCAACGTCCTGACTTTC. Residues: CAISQTGTGVSGANVLTF.

V gene TRBV3-1 (or the pseudogene TRBV3-2) combines with J gene TRBJ2-3; tentatively, D is TRBD2 (6 bases). The CDR3 runs 15 residues. Germline V gene sequence: CDR1 LGHDT, CDR2 YNNKEL (reference sequence). The ends were cut back, 5 bases at V and 8 bases at J, with 20 bases in the middle. The CDR3 region is CASSAGAAGGGTQYF. CDR3 sequence (DNA): TGTGCCAGCAGCGCCGGCGCGGCCGGGGGTGGTACGCAGTATTTT.

The chain has TRBV4-3 and TRBJ2-2, with 13 positions matching TRBD2. V dropped 2 bases and J dropped 1; count of bases not matched to a gene: 4. Germline CDR1 LGHNA, CDR2 YSLEER. This CDR3 is 18 amino acids long. The CDR3 loop is CASSQRLAGGWNTGELFF. CDR3 in DNA: TGCGCCAGCAGCCAACGACTAGCGGGAGGTTGGAACACCGGGGAGCTGTTTTTT.

The gene calls are TRBV25-1 and TRBJ1-1; 8 bases match TRBD1. V shed 6 bases and J 3 bases; nucleotides not matched to a gene: 9. Germline V gene sequence: CDR1 MGHDK, CDR2 SYGVNS. The CDR3 runs to 15 residues. The CDR3: CASREARTGYTEAFF. The CDR3 region has the DNA TGTGCCAGCAGGGAGGCACGGACAGGGTACACTGAAGCTTTCTTT.

The CDR3, as DNA: TGTGCCAGCAGCTTGGCTGGGACTAGCGGGGGGGAACAAGAGACCCAGTACTTC. This gives the protein CASSLAGTSGGEQETQYF. V gene TRBV5-4 combines with J gene TRBJ2-5, with 16 bases fitting TRBD2. The V gene's germline CDR1 is SGHNT and CDR2 YYREEE (reference sequence). The CDR3 loop spans 18 amino acids. The trim removed 0 bases at V and 2 bases at J, leaving 4 bases unmatched. Variable domain in full (rest from reference TRBV5-4 and TRBJ2-5): ETGVTQSPTHLIKTRGQQVTLRCSSQSGHNTVSWYQQALGQGPQFIFQYYREEENGRGNFPPRFSGLQFPNYSSELNVNALELDDSALYLCASSLAGTSGGEQETQYFGPGTRLLVL.

V is TRBV18 and J is TRBJ2-1, with 7 positions matching TRBD1. The germline CDR1 and CDR2 sequences are KGHSH and LQKENI. This CDR3 is 15 amino acids long. V shed 1 base, J shed 4 bases, and the junction held 4 bases outside the gene matches. The CDR3 DNA sequence: TGTGCCAGCTCACCACAGGGGGCGGGTTACAATGAGCAGTTCTTC. Its translation is CASSPQGAGYNEQFF.

Only one count was recorded for this clone. The V gene is TRBV5-1, the J gene TRBJ2-1, with 8 bases lining up with TRBD2. The V gene's germline CDR1 is SGHRS and CDR2 YFSETQ. Losses at the gene ends were 4 bases for V and 9 bases for J; bases not matched to a gene: 15. The length of the CDR3 is 16 residues. For the CDR3, the DNA is TGCGCCAGCAGCAACTCCGTAGCGGGACCCAGTAGTGAGCAGTTCTTC. Translation gives CASSNSVAGPSSEQFF.

This sequence joins TRBV9 and TRBJ2-3; 8 bases agree with TRBD2. Germline lookup yields CDR1 SGDLS and CDR2 YYNGEE. Unmatched junction bases numbered 15, after V lost 4 bases and J lost 2 bases. The CDR3 is made up of 18 amino acids. The CDR3 protein is CASSPRPYGGGYTDTQYF. For the CDR3, the DNA is TGTGCCAGCAGCCCTCGTCCTTACGGCGGGGGGTACACAGATACGCAGTATTTT.

The chain recombines TRBV27 with TRBJ2-3, with 9 bases that match TRBD2. CDR1 and CDR2 from the germline V gene are MNHEY and SMNVEV (reference sequence). Trimming took 2 bases from V and 4 from J; bases not matched to a gene: 10. The CDR3 spans 17 residues. This chain's CDR3 is CASSLKAGGLRADTQYF. CDR3 bases: TGTGCCAGCAGTTTAAAGGCGGGGGGGCTAAGGGCAGATACGCAGTATTTT.

This chain links TRBV10-2 with TRBJ1-5; tentative D call: TRBD1 (6 bases). The ends were cut back, 6 bases at V and 2 bases at J, with 14 bases in the middle. Germline V CDR1 and CDR2: WSHSY, SAAADI. This CDR3 spans 15 amino acids. The CDR3 sequence: CASREQGFGNQPQHF. DNA for the CDR3: TGCGCCAGCAGAGAACAGGGTTTTGGCAATCAGCCCCAGCATTTT.

This chain connects TRBV3-1 (or the pseudogene TRBV3-2) to TRBJ1-3, with D possibly TRBD1 on 6 matching bases. The germline gives CDR1 LGHDT, CDR2 YNNKEL (reference sequence). Trimming took off 5 bases at V and 0 bases at J, with 14 bases between the two ends. This CDR3 spans 16 amino acids. The CDR3 DNA reads TGTGCCAGCAGCGCTAACAGGGACTACTCTGGAAACACCATATATTTT. Protein: CASSANRDYSGNTIYF.

The V gene is TRBV24-1, the J gene TRBJ2-5, with D unresolved. Germline-derived CDR1 and CDR2 are KGHDR and SFDVKD. The V end lost 6 bases, the J end lost 2 bases, and 12 bases lay between the germline ends. The CDR3 covers 14 residues. The CDR3 nucleotides are TGTGCCACCAGTCCAGGTGGGCAGCAAGAGACCCAGTACTTC. Protein sequence: CATSPGGQQETQYF.

The CDR3 nucleotides read TGCGCCAGCAGCCCCGGGACAGTGAACACTGAAGCTTTCTTT. Protein: CASSPGTVNTEAFF. The V and J genes are TRBV5-1 and TRBJ1-1; 7 nucleotides align to TRBD1. From germline, CDR1 is SGHRS and CDR2 YFSETQ. The CDR3 contains 14 residues. V lost 4 bases and J lost 0; bases outside the gene matches: 3.